This T cell receptor (beta chain) was captured by sequencing in a study of OX40 agonist ivuxolimab in advanced cancers. The CDR3 has 11 residues. V was clipped by 6 bases and J by 1 base, with 4 bases between them. CDR1 is MNHEY and CDR2 is SVGAGI in the germline V gene. Clones were sequenced by immunoSEQ multiplex PCR, and TCRdb holds only the in-frame ones, with some missing. Counted here are about 43,000 clones, about 94% occurring once; the ten biggest clones make up more than 9.5%. Material: CD4+ or CD8+ T cells sorted from blood, obtained in a trial of the OX40 agonist ivuxolimab. The chain uses TRBV6-5 and TRBJ2-7; unclear D gene. The sequence came from an adult with an advanced solid tumor such as melanoma, head and neck, liver or kidney cancer. CDR3 bases: TGTGCCAGCAGGTATTCCTACGAGCAGTACTTC. Protein product: CASRYSYEQYF.